The 23 T cell receptor beta chains reported below all come from one sample, sequenced in a study of spatial heterogeneity in lung cancer. TCRdb recomputed calls from the 5' RACE reads with MiXCR, one row per CDR3 protein. The data hold approximately 44,000 distinct CDR3 sequences, with approximately 10% observed a single time. Time point reported: sample taken at primary tumor resection. Whole RNA was taken from tumor, nontumor lung or frozen PBMC; it was then sequenced unsorted. Source: PBMCs, taken at surgery. The receptors were sampled from a female donor with early-stage non-small cell lung cancer.

A few counts support this clonotype. This rearrangement joins TRBV6-5 to TRBJ2-5; possibly TRBD2 for D (5 bases). V lost 2 bases to trimming and J lost 5 bases, with 9 bases between them. This CDR3 has 13 residues. In germline, CDR1 is MNHEY, CDR2 SVGAGI. The CDR3 nucleotides are TGTGCCAGCAGTTACGGGCCGGGGGAGACCCAGTACTTC. This encodes CASSYGPGETQYF.

This chain links TRBV19 with TRBJ2-2, with D possibly TRBD1 on 6 matching bases. The CDR3 is 16 amino acids. In germline, CDR1 is LNHDA, CDR2 SQIVND (reference sequence). V lost 6 bases, J lost 4 bases, and 18 bases lay in between. The CDR3 region has the DNA TGTGCCAGTAGGATAACCGGGACATCCGTCACCGGGGAGCTGTTTTTT. This codes for CASRITGTSVTGELFF. Using reference TRBV19 and TRBJ2-2 for the parts outside the CDR3, the full variable domain is DGGITQSPKYLFRKEGQNVTLSCEQNLNHDAMYWYRQDPGQGLRLIYYSQIVNDFQKGDIAEGYSVSREKKESFPLTVTSAQKNPTAFYLCASRITGTSVTGELFFGEGSRLTVL.

This clonotype was counted between two and nine times. CDR3 sequence reads: CASSRGGTADGYTF. CDR3 in DNA: TGTGCCAGCAGCCGCGGAGGGACAGCTGATGGCTACACCTTC. The chain recombines TRBV6-5 with TRBJ1-2; 7 positions agree with TRBD1. J was trimmed by 6 bases and V by 6 bases; bases with no gene match: 10. The CDR3 is 14 amino acids. The germline CDR1 and CDR2 sequences are MNHEY and SVGAGI.

This clonotype appeared a few times. The rearrangement uses TRBV25-1 and TRBJ2-1; 7 nucleotides match TRBD2. The trim removed 1 base at V and 0 bases at J, leaving 6 bases unmatched. CDR1 is MGHDK and CDR2 is SYGVNS in the germline V gene. The CDR3 is 17 amino acids. The DNA of the CDR3 is TGTGCCAGCAGTGAATTTGGGGGGGGGAGCTCCTACAATGAGCAGTTCTTC. It yields the protein CASSEFGGGSSYNEQFF.

This clonotype was counted between two and nine times. The gene calls are TRBV27 and TRBJ2-7, with a possible D match to TRBD2 (6 bases). Trimming pared 7 bases from V and 6 bases from J, leaving 19 bases between. CDR3 length equals 14 residues. CDR1 is MNHEY, CDR2 SMNVEV, per germline (reference sequence). The CDR3 DNA reads as TGTGCCAGCACCCCCGTCGGAGGGTTCCCCGAGCAGTACTTC. Amino acids: CASTPVGGFPEQYF.

V gene TRBV2 combines with J gene TRBJ1-4; D unresolved. There are 14 residues in the CDR3. Germline V gene sequence: CDR1 SNHLY, CDR2 FYNNEI. V shed 7 bases and J shed 7 bases, with 16 bases lying between them. The CDR3 loop is CASKESPLGEKLFF. As DNA, the CDR3 is TGTGCCAGCAAGGAGTCACCTCTGGGTGAAAAACTGTTTTTT.

This clonotype has ten or more counts. The CDR3 DNA follows: TGTGCCAGCAGCTTACGGGACAGGGGAGGGTTGAACACTGAAGCTTTCTTT. This gives the protein CASSLRDRGGLNTEAFF. This rearrangement joins TRBV7-8 to TRBJ1-1, with 10 bases fitting TRBD1. CDR1 and CDR2 (germline): SGHVS, FQNEAQ. The ends lost 2 bases at V and 0 bases at J; junction bases unmatched: 6. The CDR3 extends over 17 amino acids.

This clonotype was detected a few times. CDR3 amino acids: CASSLDGVSEQYF. The CDR3 nucleotides read TGCGCCAGCAGCTTGGACGGGGTAAGCGAGCAGTACTTC. This rearrangement joins TRBV5-1 to TRBJ2-7; possibly TRBD2 for D (5 bases). The ends were cut back, 0 bases at V and 6 bases at J, with 10 bases in the middle. This CDR3 spans 13 amino acids. Germline CDR1 reads SGHRS; CDR2 reads YFSETQ.

This clonotype was picked up a small number of times. The CDR3 DNA follows: TGTGCCAGGATCGTCAGGGGTCAGCCCCAGCATTTT. Encoded protein: CARIVRGQPQHF. The chain combines TRBV27 with TRBJ1-5; D might be TRBD1 (6 bases). The V end lost 9 bases, the J end lost 6 bases, and 12 bases lay between the germline ends. The CDR3 runs 12 residues. Germline values: CDR1 MNHEY, CDR2 SMNVEV (reference sequence).

The chain links TRBV6-1 to TRBJ1-6; a weak D match, TRBD1 (5 bases). The CDR3 extends over 15 amino acids. V was shortened by 7 bases and J by 10 bases, with 20 bases between the two germline ends. The germline gives CDR1 MNHNS, CDR2 SASEGT. CDR3 in DNA: TGTGCCAGCATTCCCGGGGCCCCTCGTCGGTCACCCCTCCACTTT. It specifies CASIPGAPRRSPLHF.

A few counts support this clonotype. The rearrangement joins TRBV15 to TRBJ2-7; the match to TRBD1 covers 7 bases. The CDR3 runs to 15 residues. From germline, CDR1 is LNHNV and CDR2 YYDKDF (reference sequence). V was clipped by 1 base and J by 4 bases; unmatched bases: 7. CDR3 loop: CATSRAPGGRYEQYF. CDR3 bases: TGTGCCACCAGCAGAGCGCCAGGGGGTAGGTACGAGCAGTACTTC.

In its sample, this clonotype was seen a few times. V and J are TRBV5-1 and TRBJ2-7; unclear D gene. Germline CDR1 reads SGHRS; CDR2 reads YFSETQ. Trimming cost V 2 bases and J 4 bases, with 7 bases left between them. The CDR3 length is 12 residues. The CDR3 sequence is CASSLFGYEQYF. CDR3 bases: TGCGCCAGCAGCTTATTCGGGTACGAGCAGTACTTC. Variable domain in full (rest from reference TRBV5-1 and TRBJ2-7): KAGVTQTPRYLIKTRGQQVTLSCSPISGHRSVSWYQQTPGQGLQFLFEYFSETQRNKGNFPGRFSGRQFSNSRSEMNVSTLELGDSALYLCASSLFGYEQYFGPGTRLTVT.

This clonotype was observed a handful of times. V usage is TRBV12-3 or TRBV12-4 and J usage is TRBJ1-1; TRBD1 is a possible D gene (5 bases). Trimming pared 6 bases from V and 0 bases from J, leaving 11 bases between. This CDR3 spans 14 amino acids. The CDR3 sequence is CASSIDSLNTEAFF. Written as DNA, the CDR3 is TGTGCCAGCAGCATCGACAGCCTGAACACTGAAGCTTTCTTT.

The chain uses TRBV4-2 and TRBJ1-2; TRBD1 is a possible D gene (6 bases). In germline, CDR1 is LGHNA, CDR2 YNFKEQ. Trimming stripped 0 bases from V and 8 bases from J, with 16 bases between. The CDR3 is 15 amino acids. The CDR3: CASSQDKQGSFGYTF. DNA of the CDR3: TGTGCCAGCAGCCAAGATAAGCAGGGGAGCTTCGGCTACACCTTC.

This clonotype was picked up many times. The V gene is TRBV2, the J gene TRBJ2-1; D unresolved. Trimming took off 1 base at V and 3 bases at J, with 10 bases between the two ends. Germline-derived CDR1 and CDR2 are SNHLY and FYNNEI. The CDR3 covers 15 residues. The CDR3 spells CASSEEQSFYNEQFF. The CDR3 DNA reads TGTGCCAGCAGTGAAGAACAGAGTTTCTACAATGAGCAGTTCTTC.

The chain recombines TRBV2 with TRBJ2-1, with 7 bases fitting TRBD2. Germline V gives CDR1 SNHLY, CDR2 FYNNEI. V lost 6 bases to trimming and J lost 0 bases; unmatched junction nucleotides: 8. This CDR3 spans 16 amino acids. The CDR3 is CASSTGTTSSYNEQFF. Written as DNA, the CDR3 is TGTGCCAGCAGCACCGGGACTACGAGCTCCTACAATGAGCAGTTCTTC.

This rearrangement joins TRBV6-5 to TRBJ2-7; TRBD2 matches at 8 bases. Germline CDR1 and CDR2: MNHEY and SVGAGI. The CDR3 contains 15 residues. With 7 bases clipped from V and 0 bases from J, the junction kept 8 bases outside the gene matches. The CDR3 DNA is TGTGCCAGCACTAACGGGGGGGGGGGCTCCTACGAGCAGTACTTC. This gives the protein CASTNGGGGSYEQYF.

The CDR3 here is CASSSETVYNEQFF. Written as DNA, the CDR3 is TGTGCCAGCAGCTCGGAAACGGTGTACAATGAGCAGTTCTTC. V usage is TRBV7-9 and J usage is TRBJ2-1, with D unclear. The V gene lost 4 bases and the J gene lost 4 bases, with 11 bases spanning the gap. This CDR3 has 14 amino acids. Germline lookup yields CDR1 SEHNR and CDR2 FQNEAQ (reference sequence).

In this sample, this clonotype turned up a few times. The chain employs TRBV5-1 and TRBJ2-3; the match to TRBD1 covers 11 bases. This CDR3 comprises 15 residues. Per the germline V gene, CDR1 is SGHRS and CDR2 is YFSETQ. V shed 4 bases and J 4 bases; nucleotides not matched to a gene: 5. The CDR3 bases are TGCGCCAGCAGCGTGGGACAGGGGGGTGCAGATACGCAGTATTTT. Translated, it gives CASSVGQGGADTQYF.

In DNA, the CDR3 is TGCGCCAGCAGCAACGCAGCAGATACGCAGTATTTT. Amino acids: CASSNAADTQYF. V gene TRBV5-1 combines with J gene TRBJ2-3; unclear D gene. Germline lookup yields CDR1 SGHRS and CDR2 YFSETQ. The CDR3 loop spans 12 amino acids. V lost 4 bases and J lost 4, with 7 bases in between.

This clonotype was observed a handful of times. The CDR3 DNA sequence: TGTGCCAGCAGCCCGAACACAGGGAATAATTCACCCCTCCACTTT. Residues: CASSPNTGNNSPLHF. This chain joins TRBV5-6 and TRBJ1-6, with a tentative D call TRBD1 (6 bases). Per the germline V gene, CDR1 is SGHDT and CDR2 is YYEEEE. Trimming cost V 4 bases and J 5 bases, with 13 bases left between them. The CDR3 has 15 residues.

This clonotype was counted at least ten times. CDR3 amino acids: CASSPGTSKRDEQYF. As DNA, the CDR3 is TGTGCCAGCAGCCCGGGGACATCGAAGCGGGACGAGCAGTACTTC. The chain is built from TRBV6-2 or TRBV6-3 and TRBJ2-7, with D possibly called TRBD1 or TRBD2 (6 bases each). CDR3 length equals 15 residues. The V end lost 6 bases, the J end lost 5 bases, and 20 bases lay between the germline ends. Per the germline V gene, CDR1 is MNHEY and CDR2 is SVGEGT.

In its sample, this clonotype was seen a few times. The chain recombines TRBV7-2 with TRBJ2-2; 11 nucleotides agree with TRBD2. Germline values: CDR1 SGHTA, CDR2 FQGNSA. J lost 1 base, V lost 5 bases, and 6 bases had no gene match. CDR3 length equals 17 residues. CDR3 coding DNA: TGTGCCAGCAGCACCAGACTAGCGGGGATGAACACCGGGGAGCTGTTTTTT. The encoded protein is CASSTRLAGMNTGELFF.